These 7 T cell receptor beta chains originate from one sample sequenced in a study of human versus mouse CDR3 diversity and MHC coevolution. Clones were sequenced by immunoSEQ multiplex PCR, and TCRdb holds only the in-frame ones, with some missing. The sample shows tens of thousands of clones, 93% of them seen only once. The material sequenced was naive CD4+ T cells from blood. The subset was: CD45RO-negative CD62L-positive naive CD4 T cells. The receptors here all came from a person aged 30-70 years in good health.

V gene TRBV11-2 combines with J gene TRBJ2-5, with TRBD2 identical over 10 bases. Losses at the gene ends were 5 bases for V and 2 bases for J; bases not matched to a gene: 5. The CDR3 sequence is 15 residues long. Germline lookup yields CDR1 SGHAT and CDR2 FQNNGV. The CDR3: CASSPLAGLQETQYF. The CDR3 DNA follows: TGTGCCAGCAGCCCACTAGCGGGATTGCAAGAGACCCAGTACTTC.

CDR3 sequence reads: CASSHNRAYEQYF. The CDR3 DNA sequence: TGTGCCAGCAGCCATAACCGGGCCTACGAGCAGTACTTC. This chain uses TRBV11-2 with TRBJ2-7; D uncertain. The CDR3 sequence is 13 residues long. Deletions cut 5 bases from V and 2 bases from J, with 10 bases between. CDR1 is SGHAT and CDR2 is FQNNGV in the germline V gene.

The gene calls are TRBV6-5 and TRBJ1-5; the match to TRBD1 covers 7 bases. CDR1 is MNHEY and CDR2 is SVGAGI in the germline V gene. This CDR3 contains 15 residues. V was clipped by 5 bases and J by 2 bases; unmatched bases: 6. CDR3 residues: CASSPDRRGNQPQHF. The CDR3 DNA follows: TGTGCCAGCAGTCCGGACAGGCGCGGCAATCAGCCCCAGCATTTT.

The chain uses TRBV27 and TRBJ2-7, with D possibly being TRBD2 (6 bases). Per germline, CDR1 MNHEY and CDR2 SMNVEV (reference sequence). The CDR3 covers 15 residues. Trimming shortened V by 2 bases and J by 8 bases, and 19 bases separated the two germline ends. The CDR3 nucleotides read TGTGCCAGCAGTTTACTAGGAGGGACGCACGACAAGCAGTACTTC. It codes for CASSLLGGTHDKQYF.

This chain links TRBV10-1 with TRBJ2-1; D is unresolved. The length of the CDR3 is 13 residues. V dropped 4 bases and J dropped 4 bases, with 8 bases sitting between them. CDR1 and CDR2 from the germline V gene are WNHNN and SYGVQD (reference sequence). The DNA of the CDR3 is TGCGCCAGCAGTGGCCCAGATTACAATGAGCAGTTCTTC. Translation gives CASSGPDYNEQFF.

The genes are TRBV30 and TRBJ1-1; TRBD1 matches at 7 bases. CDR3 size: 14 residues. The V segment lost 6 bases and the J segment 1 base; nucleotides outside the gene matches: 8. Germline CDR1 GTSNPN, CDR2 SVGIG (reference sequence). The DNA for the CDR3 is TGTGCCTGCCAGGGACAGACTTCGAACACTGAAGCTTTCTTT. It translates to CACQGQTSNTEAFF.

The chain combines TRBV11-2 with TRBJ2-3, with D possibly matching TRBD2 (6 bases). Germline values: CDR1 SGHAT, CDR2 FQNNGV. The CDR3 length is 16 residues. V shed 2 bases and J shed 3 bases, with 15 bases lying between them. Here the CDR3 reads CASSLQSGVPTDTQYF. The CDR3 DNA sequence: TGTGCCAGCAGCTTACAGTCGGGGGTCCCAACAGATACGCAGTATTTT.